The 9 T cell receptor beta chains given below trace back to one sample, sequenced in a study of shared clonotypes between healthy human individuals. The naive CD8 subset, CD45RO-negative cells positively selected for CCR7, excluded terminally differentiated effector memory CD45RA+ cells. The protocol was immunoSEQ multiplex PCR, while the TCRdb copy is restricted to in-frame clones and leaves out a portion. The profile shows roughly 770,000 clones, around 96% of them singletons. The sample taken for sequencing was naive CD8+ T cells sorted from blood. Receptors originate from a man aged 25 to 40 in good health.

This chain connects TRBV25-1 to TRBJ1-2; 11 bases line up with TRBD1. V lost 2 bases to trimming and J lost 5 bases; unmatched junction nucleotides: 4. Germline V gene lookup returns CDR1 MGHDK and CDR2 SYGVNS. The CDR3 loop spans 15 amino acids. In DNA, the CDR3 is TGTGCCAGCAGTGAACCGGGACAGGGGGTTTATGGCTACACCTTC. It specifies CASSEPGQGVYGYTF.

The genes are TRBV7-9 and TRBJ2-1, with 9 bases identical to TRBD2. The CDR3 runs 16 residues. J lost 6 bases, V lost 1 base, and 7 bases had no gene match. Germline V CDR1 and CDR2: SEHNR, FQNEAQ (reference sequence). CDR3 loop: CASSLVGSGRSNEQFF. The CDR3 DNA is TGTGCCAGCAGCTTAGTTGGTAGCGGGAGATCCAATGAGCAGTTCTTC.

The chain has TRBV4-1 and TRBJ2-1; TRBD2 matches 11 bases. The germline CDR1 and CDR2 sequences are MGHRA and YSYEKL. The CDR3 has 16 amino acids. The V segment lost 2 bases and the J segment 4 bases; nucleotides outside the gene matches: 4. The CDR3 DNA reads as TGCGCCAGCAGCCAACTACTAGCGGGAGAATACAATGAGCAGTTCTTC. This codes for CASSQLLAGEYNEQFF.

This clone is a singleton in its sample. At the DNA level, this CDR3 is encoded by other sequences in the same sample as well. The CDR3 DNA reads TGTGCCAGCAGCCCACGAATTTCTGGGGCCAACGTCCTGACTTTC. This gives the protein CASSPRISGANVLTF. This chain links TRBV7-9 with TRBJ2-6; D gene uncertain. CDR3 size: 15 residues. Trimming took 5 bases from V and 1 from J, leaving 9 bases between them. Germline CDR1 reads SEHNR; CDR2 reads FQNEAQ (reference sequence).

V gene TRBV18 combines with J gene TRBJ2-5; 7 nucleotides align to TRBD1. Germline V gene lookup returns CDR1 KGHSH and CDR2 LQKENI. V shed 0 bases and J 2 bases; nucleotides not matched to a gene: 3. The CDR3 runs to 15 residues. Here the CDR3 reads CASSPPVRGQETQYF. The CDR3, as DNA: TGTGCCAGCTCACCACCGGTCAGGGGGCAAGAGACCCAGTACTTC.

The chain joins TRBV7-9 to TRBJ2-7; D may be TRBD2 (6 bases). The CDR3 loop spans 14 amino acids. Germline V gene data show CDR1 as SEHNR and CDR2 as FQNEAQ (reference sequence). The V and J ends lost 5 bases and 2 bases respectively, with 13 bases between them. CDR3 region: CASSQSRGAYEQYF. The CDR3 nucleotides read TGTGCCAGCAGCCAAAGCCGCGGGGCCTACGAGCAGTACTTC.

J is TRBJ1-1 and V is TRBV7-9; no clear D gene. The CDR3 is 12 residues long. The V end lost 1 base, the J end lost 8 bases, and 8 bases lay between the germline ends. CDR1 and CDR2 (germline): SEHNR, FQNEAQ (reference sequence). CDR3 residues: CASSLVGREAFF. CDR3 DNA sequence: TGTGCCAGCAGCTTAGTGGGAAGAGAAGCTTTCTTT.

V usage is TRBV28 and J usage is TRBJ2-1; D gene unclear. CDR1 is MDHEN, CDR2 SYDVKM, per germline. This CDR3 comprises 14 residues. The V end was cut by 4 bases, the J end by 8 bases, with 15 bases between. The CDR3 reads CASSSFGPGDEQFF. The CDR3 nucleotides read TGTGCCAGCAGTTCCTTTGGCCCTGGCGATGAGCAGTTCTTC.

This sequence joins TRBV11-3 and TRBJ2-6; either TRBD1 or TRBD2 may fit D (6 bases each). V lost 3 bases, J lost 4 bases, and 13 bases lay in between. CDR3 length: 16 residues. Germline assignment: CDR1 SGHNT and CDR2 YENEEA. The CDR3 is CASSLGGRGGANVLTF. CDR3 nucleotides: TGTGCCAGCAGCTTGGGGGGCCGTGGAGGGGCCAACGTCCTGACTTTC.